This note documents a single TCR beta chain sequence. The antigen is unknown. Random hexamers primed reverse transcription of about 0.5 to 1 ug RNA. MiXCR was run by TCRdb on the immunoSEQ multiplex PCR reads, yielding one entry per CDR3 protein. The sample lists more than 130,000 distinct CDR3 sequences, around 94% seen once, with over 0.25% in the top ten. The sample comes from a study of CD8 T cells in Susac syndrome. Study outcomes and limitations: The authors acknowledged that the study's TCR sequencing and HLA analysis involved relatively few individuals.

This receptor was obtained from a human donor in good health. Sequencing was done on a sample of CD8+ T cells from PBMCs.

The CDR3 DNA reads as TGCAGTGCTGATACCCGGGACAGGAGCTACGAGCAGTACTTC. Amino acid sequence: CSADTRDRSYEQYF. The gene calls are TRBV20-1 and TRBJ2-7; 8 bases match TRBD1. This CDR3 has 14 amino acids. Trimming removed 5 bases from V and 3 bases from J; junction bases left unmatched: 9. The V gene's germline CDR1 is DFQATT and CDR2 SNEGSKA (reference sequence).